Below, 14 T cell receptor beta chains from the same sample are listed, as sequenced in a study of blood T cell repertoires in COVID-19. Only in-frame clones appear in the TCRdb table, and some are missing; sequencing was by immunoSEQ multiplex PCR. The sample contains roughly 90,000 clones, roughly 78% of which appear only once. The source material was peripheral blood. The receptors here all came from a woman between 65 and 79 years old with acute or convalescent COVID-19.

This clone has more than one count but fewer than ten. The genes are TRBV6-5 and TRBJ2-7; 7 bases agree with TRBD2. Germline CDR1 MNHEY, CDR2 SVGAGI. Losses at the gene ends were 0 bases for V and 3 bases for J; bases not matched to a gene: 2. This CDR3 comprises 14 residues. The CDR3 nucleotides are TGTGCCAGCAGTTACTCGGGAGGGATCTACGAGCAGTACTTC. This encodes CASSYSGGIYEQYF.

The chain employs TRBV2 and TRBJ2-7, with 8 bases fitting TRBD2. The CDR3 spans 15 residues. The V segment lost 4 bases and the J segment 1 base; nucleotides outside the gene matches: 6. CDR1 is SNHLY and CDR2 is FYNNEI in the germline V gene. CDR3 region: CASSVPRGGSYEQYF. As DNA, the CDR3 is TGTGCCAGCAGTGTACCCCGGGGGGGGTCCTACGAGCAGTACTTC.

The rearrangement joins TRBV27 to TRBJ1-4; tentatively, D is TRBD1 (6 bases). CDR1 and CDR2 (germline): MNHEY, SMNVEV (reference sequence). V shed 6 bases and J shed 2 bases, with 13 bases lying between them. There are 15 residues in the CDR3. The CDR3 DNA reads TGTGCCAGCAGAAGAGACAGGCGCACTAATGAAAAACTGTTTTTT. Amino acids: CASRRDRRTNEKLFF.

This sequence joins TRBV9 and TRBJ2-1; a weak D match, TRBD2 (6 bases). In germline, CDR1 is SGDLS, CDR2 YYNGEE. This CDR3 has 14 residues. Trimming took off 2 bases at V and 4 bases at J, with 10 bases between the two ends. Here the CDR3 reads CASSVRGTYNEQFF. The CDR3 DNA is TGTGCCAGCAGCGTGCGGGGTACGTACAATGAGCAGTTCTTC.

The V and J genes are TRBV25-1 and TRBJ2-1; perhaps TRBD1 as D (5 bases). V was trimmed by 5 bases and J by 3 bases, leaving 11 bases between them. CDR3 length: 14 residues. The V gene's germline CDR1 is MGHDK and CDR2 SYGVNS. The DNA of the CDR3 is TGTGCCAGCAGTATCAGGGCCCACTACAATGAGCAGTTCTTC. Protein sequence: CASSIRAHYNEQFF.

The chain joins TRBV30 to TRBJ1-5; a possible D gene is TRBD1 (6 bases). In germline, CDR1 is GTSNPN, CDR2 SVGIG (reference sequence). The CDR3 runs to 17 residues. The germline V and J ends were trimmed by 2 bases and 0 bases, with 17 bases remaining between them. The CDR3 spells CAWSRGARVGSNQPQHF. Here the CDR3 DNA reads TGTGCCTGGAGTCGGGGGGCGCGGGTAGGTAGCAATCAGCCCCAGCATTTT.

A single count supports this clone. The chain couples TRBV2 to TRBJ1-6, with D perhaps matching TRBD1 (6 bases). The length of the CDR3 is 18 residues. V lost 7 bases to trimming and J lost 5 bases, with 24 bases between them. Germline V gives CDR1 SNHLY, CDR2 FYNNEI. The CDR3 DNA reads TGTGCCAGCACCCGTATAGGACAGATTCAACCTAATAATTCACCCCTCCACTTT. Amino acid sequence: CASTRIGQIQPNNSPLHF.

The V and J genes are TRBV7-8 and TRBJ2-3, with D possibly TRBD2 on 6 matching bases. The germline gives CDR1 SGHVS, CDR2 FQNEAQ. V was cut by 5 bases and J by 6 bases, with 18 bases left in between. CDR3 size: 15 residues. CDR3 in amino acids: CASSLEGAVRDTQYF. In nucleotides, the CDR3 is TGTGCCAGCAGCCTGGAGGGAGCGGTGAGGGATACGCAGTATTTT.

This clone was counted between two and nine times. The same CDR3 can be traced to other DNA sequences in this sample. The V call is TRBV5-1, the J call TRBJ1-2; D is possibly TRBD1 (6 bases). The V end lost 0 bases, the J end lost 8 bases, and 17 bases lay between the germline ends. The V gene's germline CDR1 is SGHRS and CDR2 YFSETQ. CDR3 size: 15 residues. This CDR3 is CASSLAGQGIGGYTF. CDR3 coding DNA: TGCGCCAGCAGCTTGGCCGGCCAGGGGATAGGAGGCTACACCTTC.

The sample holds a few counts of this clone. The gene calls are TRBV11-3 and TRBJ2-2, with a tentative D call TRBD2 (6 bases). Germline CDR1 SGHNT, CDR2 YENEEA. CDR3 length equals 14 residues. The V gene lost 3 bases and the J gene lost 2 bases, with 7 bases spanning the gap. The CDR3 region has the DNA TGTGCCAGCAGCTTGCGGGGAAACACCGGGGAGCTGTTTTTT. The encoded protein is CASSLRGNTGELFF.

For the CDR3, the DNA is TGCGCCAGCAGCCCCCCCGGAGGGAGGGCGGGGAATGAGCAGTTCTTC. Protein product: CASSPPGGRAGNEQFF. V usage is TRBV4-1 and J usage is TRBJ2-1, with 7 bases aligning to TRBD2. The CDR3 contains 16 residues. V was clipped by 4 bases and J by 7 bases; unmatched bases: 13. From germline, CDR1 is MGHRA and CDR2 YSYEKL.

This CDR3 is CARKMCCGSFWDNEQFF. The CDR3 bases are TGTGCCAGAAAGATGTGTTGCGGGAGCTTTTGGGACAATGAGCAGTTCTTC. The chain links TRBV5-3 to TRBJ2-1, with 7 bases identical to TRBD2. TRBV5-3 is annotated as an ORF whose role is uncertain. The junction had 17 bases not matched to a gene; V was cut back by 6 bases and J by 5 bases. There are 17 residues in the CDR3.

V usage is TRBV7-2 and J usage is TRBJ1-1, with 7 bases identical to TRBD1. Per the germline V gene, CDR1 is SGHTA and CDR2 is FQGNSA. The trim removed 5 bases at V and 5 bases at J, leaving 5 bases unmatched. The CDR3 has 13 amino acids. The CDR3 bases are TGTGCCAGCAGCCGGGCAGGGGGGACTGAAGCTTTCTTT. As protein: CASSRAGGTEAFF.

The chain uses TRBV7-2 and TRBJ2-7; D is possibly TRBD1 (6 bases). The germline V gene encodes CDR1 SGHTA and CDR2 FQGNSA. V lost 5 bases and J 4 bases, leaving 15 bases between the germline ends. This CDR3 region has 14 residues. The CDR3 loop reads CASSVRDTRYEQYF. CDR3 DNA: TGTGCCAGCAGCGTCCGGGACACCAGATACGAGCAGTACTTC.